This TCR beta chain was recovered during a study of blood T cell repertoires in COVID-19. Turning to the study itself: COVID-19 samples collected from the United States, Italy and Spain covered acute and convalescent phases. T cells, B-cell-depleted T cells, or PBMCs provided the cDNA or gDNA that served as material.

CDR3 length equals 15 residues. Here immunoSEQ multiplex PCR was the method, and the copy in TCRdb shows in-frame clones only, minus some. The sample lists around 190,000 clones; around 83% were seen once. J is TRBJ2-7 and V is TRBV21-1; the table's D gene call, TRBD2, was not cross checked with the DNA. TRBV21-1 has pseudogene status. The TCR sequence derives from a human donor in a cohort sampled during active COVID-19. The sequenced sample consisted of peripheral blood. The CDR3: CASSKVSGSSYEQYF. The CDR3 DNA sequence: TGTGCCAGCAGCAAAGTGAGCGGAAGCTCCTACGAGCAGTACTTC.